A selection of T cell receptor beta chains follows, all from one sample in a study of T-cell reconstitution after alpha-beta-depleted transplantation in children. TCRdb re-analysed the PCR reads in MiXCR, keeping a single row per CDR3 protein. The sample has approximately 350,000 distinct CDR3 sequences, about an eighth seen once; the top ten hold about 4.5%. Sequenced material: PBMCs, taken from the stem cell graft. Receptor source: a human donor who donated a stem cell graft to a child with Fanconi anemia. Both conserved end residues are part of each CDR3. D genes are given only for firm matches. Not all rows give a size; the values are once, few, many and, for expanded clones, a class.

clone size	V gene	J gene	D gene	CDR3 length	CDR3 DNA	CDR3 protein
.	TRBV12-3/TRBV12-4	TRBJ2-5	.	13	TGTGCCAGCAGTTTGAGCAGGGACGGGACCCAGTACTTC	CASSLSRDGTQYF
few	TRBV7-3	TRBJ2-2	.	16	TGTGCCAGCAGCTTAACCGGCTCCATCGACACCGGGGAGCTGTTTTTT	CASSLTGSIDTGELFF
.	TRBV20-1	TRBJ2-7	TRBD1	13	TGCAGTGCTCACGGACAGGGGTCCTACGAGCAGTACTTC	CSAHGQGSYEQYF
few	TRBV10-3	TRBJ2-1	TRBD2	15	TGTGCCATCAGGGACCCGGGGGGAGTCTACAATGAGCAGTTCTTC	CAIRDPGGVYNEQFF
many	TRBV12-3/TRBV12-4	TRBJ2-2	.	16	TGTGCCAGCAGTTTAGCGGGGTGGGGGAACACCGGGGAGCTGTTTTTT	CASSLAGWGNTGELFF
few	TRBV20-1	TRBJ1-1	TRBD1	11	TGCAGCGCCGACAGGGATACTGAAGCTTTCTTT	CSADRDTEAFF
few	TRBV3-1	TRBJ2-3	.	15	TGTGCCAGCAGCCAAGAGGGAGGGGGGGCAGATACGCAGTATTTT	CASSQEGGGADTQYF
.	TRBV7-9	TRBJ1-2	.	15	TGTGCCAGCAGTGACTCGCGAGGGACTAACTATGGCTACACCTTC	CASSDSRGTNYGYTF
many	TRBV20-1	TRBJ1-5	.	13	TGCAGTGCTCAAGGCAGGGTCAATCAGCCCCAGCATTTT	CSAQGRVNQPQHF
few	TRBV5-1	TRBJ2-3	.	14	TGCGCCAGCAGCCCAAGGGACGCTTCAGATACGCAGTATTTT	CASSPRDASDTQYF
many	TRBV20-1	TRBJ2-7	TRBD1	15	TGCAGTGCTAGCGCGGTCGGGACAGGGAGGTACGAGCAGTACTTC	CSASAVGTGRYEQYF
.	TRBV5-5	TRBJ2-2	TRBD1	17	TGTGCCAGCAGTCCACAGGCAGGGGGCGTTAAGGCCGGGGAGCTGTTTTTT	CASSPQAGGVKAGELFF
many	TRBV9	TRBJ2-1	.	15	TGTGCCAGCAGCCCAGGGGGGGAGATATACAATGAGCAGTTCTTC	CASSPGGEIYNEQFF
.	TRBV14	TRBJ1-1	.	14	TGTGCCAGCAGCCGAAGGACTACGAGCACTGAAGCTTTCTTT	CASSRRTTSTEAFF